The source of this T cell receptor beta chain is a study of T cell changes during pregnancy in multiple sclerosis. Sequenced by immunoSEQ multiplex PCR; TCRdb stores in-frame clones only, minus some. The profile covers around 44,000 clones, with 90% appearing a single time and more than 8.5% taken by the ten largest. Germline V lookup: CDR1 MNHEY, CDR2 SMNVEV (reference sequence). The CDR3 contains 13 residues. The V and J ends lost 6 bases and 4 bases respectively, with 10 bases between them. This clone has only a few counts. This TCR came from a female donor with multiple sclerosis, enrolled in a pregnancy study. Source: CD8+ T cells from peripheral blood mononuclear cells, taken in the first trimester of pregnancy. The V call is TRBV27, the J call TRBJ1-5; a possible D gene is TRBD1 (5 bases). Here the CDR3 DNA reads TGTGCCAGCAGCCGGGACTCAAATCAGCCCCAGCATTTT. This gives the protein CASSRDSNQPQHF.